The 10 T cell receptor beta chains below all came from one sample that was sequenced in a study of cytomegalovirus exposure and HLA in healthy donors. Researchers ran the PCR with 60 Vbeta and 13 Jbeta primers. The assay was immunoSEQ multiplex PCR, and TCRdb's table has in-frame clones only and misses some. The data contain about 160,000 clones, approximately 80% of them singletons. Sequenced sample: PBMCs. All receptors come from a man aged 18 to 29 in good health and CMV-seropositive.

The V and J genes are TRBV19 and TRBJ1-1; 8 bases agree with TRBD1. This CDR3 is built from 14 residues. The trim removed 5 bases at V and 7 bases at J, leaving 9 bases unmatched. Germline CDR1 and CDR2: LNHDA and SQIVND (reference sequence). The CDR3 DNA reads as TGTGCCAGTAGTTTACCAGGACAGGGTCGTGAAGCTTTCTTT. Translating gives CASSLPGQGREAFF.

The genes are TRBV7-9 and TRBJ2-7; TRBD2 aligns across 9 bases. The germline gives CDR1 SEHNR, CDR2 FQNEAQ (reference sequence). This CDR3 contains 17 residues. Trimming cost V 3 bases and J 5 bases; bases outside gene matches: 14. The CDR3 is CASSFGASGKPGNEQYF. CDR3 sequence (DNA): TGTGCCAGCAGCTTTGGTGCTAGCGGGAAACCAGGAAACGAGCAGTACTTC. Filled out from reference TRBV7-9 and TRBJ2-7, the complete variable domain reads DTGVSQNPRHKITKRGQNVTFRCDPISEHNRLYWYRQTLGQGPEFLTYFQNEAQLEKSRLLSDRFSAERPKGSFSTLEIQRTEQGDSAMYLCASSFGASGKPGNEQYFGPGTRLTVT.

V usage is TRBV10-3 and J usage is TRBJ2-5; 7 bases fit TRBD2. CDR3 size: 14 residues. The germline gives CDR1 ENHRY, CDR2 SYGVKD. Trimming removed 8 bases from V and 4 bases from J; junction bases left unmatched: 10. The CDR3 region has the DNA TGTGCCATCCGGGCCGGACTAGAAATAGAGACCCAGTACTTC. Translation: CAIRAGLEIETQYF.

This chain joins TRBV30 and TRBJ2-5, with TRBD2 matching over 11 bases. The CDR3 spans 18 residues. After removal of 2 bases from V and 3 bases from J, the junction contained 14 bases not matched to a gene. The V gene's germline CDR1 is GTSNPN and CDR2 SVGIG (reference sequence). CDR3 sequence: CAWSTQGQPGLAEETQYF. CDR3 in DNA: TGTGCCTGGAGTACACAAGGGCAACCGGGACTAGCGGAAGAGACCCAGTACTTC.

V is TRBV7-9 and J is TRBJ1-5, with D hard to call. V lost 1 base, J lost 1 base, and 8 bases lay in between. The CDR3 totals 15 residues. Germline CDR1 reads SEHNR; CDR2 reads FQNEAQ (reference sequence). DNA for the CDR3: TGTGCCAGCAGCTTAGGACTTGCCAGCAATCAGCCCCAGCATTTT. It is translated as CASSLGLASNQPQHF.

The chain carries TRBV14 and TRBJ2-5, with D possibly being TRBD1 (5 bases). In germline, CDR1 is SGHDN, CDR2 FVKESK. V lost 4 bases and J lost 5, with 14 bases in between. This CDR3 comprises 14 residues. CDR3: CASSLEGVSETQYF. The CDR3 region has the DNA TGTGCCAGCAGCCTAGAAGGGGTTTCGGAGACCCAGTACTTC.

In its sample, this clone was seen once. The chain recombines TRBV7-9 with TRBJ1-6; 11 bases align to TRBD1. CDR1 SEHNR and CDR2 FQNEAQ come from the germline V gene (reference sequence). This CDR3 has 17 residues. The J segment lost 4 bases and the V segment lost 5 bases, leaving 7 bases of the junction unmatched. CDR3 nucleotide sequence: TGTGCCAGCAGCACCAAGGACAGGGGGCTGTATAATTCACCCCTCCACTTT. Its protein product is CASSTKDRGLYNSPLHF. The full variable domain, in which reference TRBV7-9 and TRBJ1-6 provide the parts outside the CDR3, is DTGVSQNPRHKITKRGQNVTFRCDPISEHNRLYWYRQTLGQGPEFLTYFQNEAQLEKSRLLSDRFSAERPKGSFSTLEIQRTEQGDSAMYLCASSTKDRGLYNSPLHFGNGTRLTVT.

The V and J genes are TRBV25-1 and TRBJ1-1; D possibly corresponds to TRBD1 (5 bases). Germline values: CDR1 MGHDK, CDR2 SYGVNS. Trimming cost V 7 bases and J 0 bases, with 9 bases left between them. There are 13 residues in the CDR3. The CDR3 coding sequence is TGTGCCAGCACTAGACAGTTGAACACTGAAGCTTTCTTT. It encodes CASTRQLNTEAFF.

The J gene is TRBJ1-4, the V gene TRBV5-4, with a possible D match to TRBD1 (6 bases). V was clipped by 3 bases and J by 8 bases, with 20 bases between them. The length of the CDR3 is 16 residues. CDR1 SGHNT and CDR2 YYREEE come from the germline V gene (reference sequence). DNA for the CDR3: TGTGCCAGCAGCTCCTCCGGGGGCAGGGAGGGAGAAAAACTGTTTTTT. The encoded protein is CASSSSGGREGEKLFF.

V is TRBV6-5 and J is TRBJ1-6; D is unclear. Trimming shortened V by 2 bases and J by 9 bases, and 11 bases separated the two germline ends. The CDR3 consists of 14 residues. Germline V gene lookup returns CDR1 MNHEY and CDR2 SVGAGI. The CDR3 nucleotides read TGTGCCAGCAGTTACGGGCCGCCAGGTTCACCCCTCCACTTT. Translating it yields CASSYGPPGSPLHF.